This T cell receptor beta chain was documented in a study of cytomegalovirus exposure and HLA in healthy donors. At the level of the study: Genotyping showed less than 85% of 300 to 450 donors falling in the Caucasian-associated ancestry cluster. Study-level results: What was likely a sequencing artifact was a cluster of highly shared sequence variants. Among donors in an Asian-associated ancestry cluster, a later analysis reportedly found fewer N-insertions than the approximately 700-donor mean.

In the PCR, 60 Vbeta and 13 Jbeta primers were used. Assay used: immunoSEQ multiplex PCR; TCRdb lists only in-frame clones, some missing. This sample yields around 180,000 clones, of which around 80% are seen a single time; 1.5% to 2% belongs to the top ten. Only one count was recorded for this clone. What it binds is not known. Germline V CDR1 and CDR2: SGHDT, YYEEEE. V was cut by 3 bases and J by 4 bases, with 11 bases left in between. The CDR3 runs to 14 residues. Sequenced: PBMCs. The V gene is TRBV5-6, the J gene TRBJ1-3; D is uncertain. This receptor was taken from a man younger than 35 in good health and CMV-seronegative. The CDR3 here is CASSSYFYGNTIYF. In DNA form, the CDR3 reads TGTGCCAGCAGCTCCTATTTTTACGGAAACACCATATATTTT.